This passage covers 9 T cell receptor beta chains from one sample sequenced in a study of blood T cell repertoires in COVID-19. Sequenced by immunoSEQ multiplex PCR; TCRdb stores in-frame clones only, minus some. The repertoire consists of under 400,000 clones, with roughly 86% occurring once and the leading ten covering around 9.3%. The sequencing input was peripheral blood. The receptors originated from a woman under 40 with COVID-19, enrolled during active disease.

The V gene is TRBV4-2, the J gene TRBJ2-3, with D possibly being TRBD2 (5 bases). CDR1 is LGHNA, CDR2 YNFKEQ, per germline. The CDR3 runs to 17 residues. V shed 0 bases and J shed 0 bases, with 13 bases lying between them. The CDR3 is CASSQDPGSASTDTQYF. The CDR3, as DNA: TGTGCCAGCAGCCAAGACCCGGGGTCAGCTAGCACAGATACGCAGTATTTT.

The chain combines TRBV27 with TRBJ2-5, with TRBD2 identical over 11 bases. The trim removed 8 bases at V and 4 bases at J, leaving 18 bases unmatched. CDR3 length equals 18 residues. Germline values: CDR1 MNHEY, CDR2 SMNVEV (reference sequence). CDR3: CASSPGQGLLAGVETQYF. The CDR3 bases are TGTGCCAGCTCCCCGGGACAGGGCTTACTAGCGGGAGTAGAGACCCAGTACTTC.

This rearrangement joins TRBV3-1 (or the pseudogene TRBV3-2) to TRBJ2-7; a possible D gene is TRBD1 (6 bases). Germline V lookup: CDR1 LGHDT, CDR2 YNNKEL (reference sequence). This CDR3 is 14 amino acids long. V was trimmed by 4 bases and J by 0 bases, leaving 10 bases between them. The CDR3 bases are TGTGCCAGCAGCCCTACAGGGAGCTCCTACGAGCAGTACTTC. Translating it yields CASSPTGSSYEQYF.

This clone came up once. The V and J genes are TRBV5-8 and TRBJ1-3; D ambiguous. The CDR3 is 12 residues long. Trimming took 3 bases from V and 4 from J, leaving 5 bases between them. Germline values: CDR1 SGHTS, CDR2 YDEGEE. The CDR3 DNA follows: TGTGCCAGCAGCTATACAGGAAACACCATATATTTT. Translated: CASSYTGNTIYF.

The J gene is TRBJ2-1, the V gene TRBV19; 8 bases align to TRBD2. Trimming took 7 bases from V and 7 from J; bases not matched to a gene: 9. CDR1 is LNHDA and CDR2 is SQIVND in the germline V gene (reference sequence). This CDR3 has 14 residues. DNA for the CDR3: TGTGCCAGTACCCCCCGACTAGCGAGAAATGAGCAGTTCTTC. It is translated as CASTPRLARNEQFF.

As DNA, the CDR3 is TGTGCCTCCCGTTCCTCTGGAAACACCATATATTTT. This sequence encodes CASRSSGNTIYF. The chain employs TRBV11-2 and TRBJ1-3, with D unclear. Trimming took off 11 bases at V and 0 bases at J, with 8 bases between the two ends. The germline gives CDR1 SGHAT, CDR2 FQNNGV. The CDR3 totals 12 residues.

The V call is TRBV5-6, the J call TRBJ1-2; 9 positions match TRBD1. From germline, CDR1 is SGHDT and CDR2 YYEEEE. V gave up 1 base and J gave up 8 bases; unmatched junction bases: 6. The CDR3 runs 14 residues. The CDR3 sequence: CASSLLDRGGGYTF. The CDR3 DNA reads TGTGCCAGCAGCTTGCTGGACAGGGGAGGCGGCTACACCTTC.

CDR3 DNA: TGTGCCAGCTCACCACGGTTAGTTGATGAGCAGTTCTTC. This encodes CASSPRLVDEQFF. The chain recombines TRBV18 with TRBJ2-1, with D unclear. CDR1 and CDR2 (germline): KGHSH, LQKENI. The length of the CDR3 is 13 residues. Deletions cut 1 base from V and 8 bases from J, with 9 bases between.

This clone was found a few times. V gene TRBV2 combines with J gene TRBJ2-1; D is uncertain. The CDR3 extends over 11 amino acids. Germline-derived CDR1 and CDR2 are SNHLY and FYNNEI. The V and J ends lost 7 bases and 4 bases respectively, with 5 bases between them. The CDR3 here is CASTNYNEQFF. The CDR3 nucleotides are TGTGCCAGCACCAATTACAATGAGCAGTTCTTC.